The 13 T cell receptor beta chains reported below all come from one sample, sequenced in a study of vaccination effects on CD4 cells after COVID-19 (dated by TCRdb to between 2022 and 2023). In the ViraFEST assay, PBMC were stimulated with viral peptide pools, and TCR sequencing was then used to find antigen-specific CD4+ T cell clonotypes based on their expansion. After around 10 days of culture, CD4+ T cells were isolated with the EasySep CD4+ T cell isolation kit. PCR-confirmed SARS-CoV-2 infection had occurred in convalescent patients between March and December 2020, before the Alpha, Beta and Delta variants emerged in the United States. Libraries were made using the immunoSEQ multiplex PCR assay. TCRdb limited this immuneACCESS table to in-frame rearrangements with V and J called. A share of clones is missing; checked studies link under half to unresolved V genes, and the rest is unexplained. The sample table records 70,000 or so clones; 65% to 85% of these occur just once. The ten most abundant clones make up 5% of the sample.

The antigens of these receptors remain unknown. Sequenced here: CD4+ T cells from PBMCs cultured with HIV peptides, sampled before COVID-19 vaccination. The sample's cell subset or site label, in plain terms: HIV-1 Nef peptide pool negative control/reference culture. These receptors all stem from a human donor who had a prior SARS-CoV-2 infection.

The rearrangement links TRBV5-1 to TRBJ2-1; a possible D gene is TRBD1 (5 bases). The V and J ends lost 4 bases and 4 bases respectively, with 12 bases between them. Germline V lookup: CDR1 SGHRS, CDR2 YFSETQ. The length of the CDR3 is 14 residues. CDR3 DNA sequence: TGCGCCAGCAGCCCCCAGGGTTCATACAATGAGCAGTTCTTC. It yields the protein CASSPQGSYNEQFF.

This clone was picked up a small number of times. This chain links TRBV4-2 with TRBJ2-5; 7 nucleotides align to TRBD1. The ends lost 3 bases at V and 0 bases at J; junction bases unmatched: 1. CDR1 and CDR2 from the germline V gene are LGHNA and YNFKEQ. The CDR3 is 14 amino acids. This chain's CDR3 is CASSQGQHQETQYF. The CDR3 DNA reads TGTGCCAGCAGCCAGGGACAGCACCAAGAGACCCAGTACTTC.

This clone appeared once. This chain joins TRBV2 and TRBJ2-7; the match to TRBD1 covers 8 bases. Germline V lookup: CDR1 SNHLY, CDR2 FYNNEI. J was trimmed by 2 bases and V by 6 bases; bases with no gene match: 6. The length of the CDR3 is 14 residues. CDR3 nucleotides: TGTGCCAGCAGACCCGGACAGGGAGCCTACGAGCAGTACTTC. Protein: CASRPGQGAYEQYF.

This chain links TRBV28 with TRBJ2-5; D possibly matches TRBD1 or TRBD2 (5 bases each). This CDR3 spans 15 amino acids. Germline CDR1 is MDHEN and CDR2 is SYDVKM. V lost 3 bases and J 1 base, leaving 12 bases between the germline ends. CDR3: CASSFWGTGQETQYF. The DNA for the CDR3 is TGTGCCAGCAGTTTCTGGGGGACGGGCCAAGAGACCCAGTACTTC.

This clone appeared a few times. This chain joins TRBV9 and TRBJ2-2; possible D gene TRBD2, 8 bases. The CDR3 contains 17 residues. Germline-derived CDR1 and CDR2 are SGDLS and YYNGEE. With 0 bases removed from V and 4 bases from J, the gap between germline ends came to 16 bases. Written as DNA, the CDR3 is TGTGCCAGCAGCGTAGACGGGAGGGGGCGAAGCACCGGGGAGCTGTTTTTT. It is translated as CASSVDGRGRSTGELFF.

The V and J genes are TRBV12-3 or TRBV12-4 and TRBJ1-1; D unresolved. V shed 3 bases and J shed 4 bases, with 3 bases lying between them. CDR3 size: 11 residues. CDR3 nucleotides: TGTGCCAGCAGTTTGCGCACTGAAGCTTTCTTT. Protein sequence: CASSLRTEAFF.

This clone was detected only once. This chain uses TRBV7-2 with TRBJ1-6, with 7 bases lining up with TRBD1. Germline loops: CDR1 SGHTA, CDR2 FQGNSA. The J segment lost 7 bases and the V segment lost 2 bases, leaving 5 bases of the junction unmatched. There are 15 residues in the CDR3. CDR3 nucleotides: TGTGCCAGCAGCTTACCGGGACAGAGGAATTCACCCCTCCACTTT. Protein product: CASSLPGQRNSPLHF.

This clone was observed a few times. The rearrangement uses TRBV6-5 and TRBJ2-3, with D perhaps TRBD1 (5 bases). This CDR3 is built from 14 residues. Germline V gene data show CDR1 as MNHEY and CDR2 as SVGAGI. The germline V and J ends were trimmed by 6 bases and 0 bases, with 10 bases remaining between them. The DNA of the CDR3 is TGTGCCAGCAGGGCCAGGGTTAGCACAGATACGCAGTATTTT. Translating gives CASRARVSTDTQYF.

The chain is built from TRBV5-1 and TRBJ1-1; no firm D call. Germline CDR1 reads SGHRS; CDR2 reads YFSETQ. The CDR3 runs 14 residues. V was clipped by 0 bases and J by 2 bases, with 8 bases between them. CDR3 amino acids: CASSLEVDNTEAFF. In DNA, the CDR3 is TGCGCCAGCAGCTTGGAGGTGGACAACACTGAAGCTTTCTTT. The full variable domain, in which reference TRBV5-1 and TRBJ1-1 provide the parts outside the CDR3, is KAGVTQTPRYLIKTRGQQVTLSCSPISGHRSVSWYQQTPGQGLQFLFEYFSETQRNKGNFPGRFSGRQFSNSRSEMNVSTLELGDSALYLCASSLEVDNTEAFFGQGTRLTVV.

CDR3 in amino acids: CASTSGGTDYGYTF. CDR3 DNA sequence: TGTGCCAGCACCTCGGGTGGGACAGACTATGGCTACACCTTC. This rearrangement joins TRBV6-5 to TRBJ1-2; 7 bases line up with TRBD1. Germline V gene lookup returns CDR1 MNHEY and CDR2 SVGAGI. Trimming took 7 bases from V and 3 from J; bases not matched to a gene: 8. The CDR3 spans 14 residues.

V gene TRBV5-1 combines with J gene TRBJ2-7, with D unclear. This CDR3 spans 13 amino acids. With 0 bases removed from V and 3 bases from J, the gap between germline ends came to 7 bases. Germline V gene data show CDR1 as SGHRS and CDR2 as YFSETQ. This CDR3 reads CASSLAGVYEQYF. In DNA, the CDR3 is TGCGCCAGCAGCTTGGCCGGCGTCTACGAGCAGTACTTC.

Here the CDR3 reads CASSPSTETQYF. The CDR3 DNA reads TGTGCCAGCAGTCCGTCGACAGAGACCCAGTACTTC. The genes are TRBV12-3 or TRBV12-4 and TRBJ2-5; D uncertain. This CDR3 is 12 amino acids long. V lost 5 bases and J 4 bases, leaving 8 bases between the germline ends.

This clone appeared a few times. J is TRBJ2-7 and V is TRBV18; D is uncertain. Germline V gives CDR1 KGHSH, CDR2 LQKENI. The V and J ends lost 3 bases and 2 bases respectively, with 17 bases between them. The CDR3 sequence is 16 residues long. The CDR3 DNA is TGTGCCAGCTCACCCTTAGTACCGCGGACCACCTACGAGCAGTACTTC. Amino acids: CASSPLVPRTTYEQYF. The variable domain in full, with the rest retrieved from reference TRBV18 and TRBJ2-7, is NAGVMQNPRHLVRRRGQEARLRCSPMKGHSHVYWYRQLPEEGLKFMVYLQKENIIDESGMPKERFSAEFPKEGPSILRIQQVVRGDSAAYFCASSPLVPRTTYEQYFGPGTRLTVT.